This TCR beta chain was observed in a study of T cells in women clearing cervical HPV infection. The CDR3 is 14 amino acids. CDR1 and CDR2 (germline): SGHRS, YFSETQ. Between the trimmed V and J ends, which lost 5 bases and 5 bases, there was a span of 11 bases. Produced via immunoSEQ multiplex PCR; TCRdb's table is partial and in-frame only. The sample has over 10,000 clones; the top ten hold about 10%. Worth noting for this clone: The missing CDR3 end, 3 residues past where the read stops, is filled in from the germline J gene.

V is TRBV5-1 and J is TRBJ1-6, with no clear D. This clonotype was sampled from a woman aged 18 to 69 with a cervical HPV16 infection that either progressed to CIN3+ or cleared (not recorded which). The sample was blood buffy coat. CDR3 bases read: TGCGCCAGCAGTCGGACTGCAGATAATTCACCC. This translates into CASSRTADNSP. The full CDR3 protein is CASSRTADNSPLHF.